This T cell receptor beta chain was recorded in a study of T cell responses to AZD1222 COVID-19 vaccine. Regarding this clone: Its antigen is unknown.

Study observations and caveats: Spike-specific TCR breadth and depth both grew after two AZD1222 doses.

Profiling relied on immunoSEQ multiplex PCR, and the TCRdb table lists in-frame clones only, not all of them. This repertoire shows fewer than 200,000 clones, around 89% found once; its top ten account for 6.1%. The CDR3 runs to 16 residues. Germline-derived CDR1 and CDR2 are SGHNT and YYREEE (reference sequence). Trimming cost V 5 bases and J 1 base; bases outside gene matches: 10. The clonotype originates from an adult in good health. This material consisted of peripheral blood, taken on day 0 of AZD1222 vaccination. The chain uses TRBV5-4 and TRBJ2-3; TRBD2 aligns across 7 bases. The CDR3 sequence: CASRAGGAGGTDTQYF. The CDR3 bases are TGTGCCAGCAGGGCCGGAGGGGCGGGGGGCACAGATACGCAGTATTTT.